Following are 5 T cell receptor beta chains from one sample sequenced in a study of blood T cell repertoires in COVID-19. TCRdb's copy holds only in-frame clones and misses some; the assay was immunoSEQ multiplex PCR. Here the sample spans 150,000 to 200,000 clones, around 93% being singletons. Sequenced input: peripheral blood. The receptor set was obtained from a woman aged 45-60 years with acute or convalescent COVID-19.

The J gene is TRBJ1-2, the V gene TRBV4-1; 7 bases map to TRBD1. The CDR3 spans 15 residues. The germline V gene encodes CDR1 MGHRA and CDR2 YSYEKL. V lost 2 bases, J lost 4 bases, and 7 bases stayed unmatched. The CDR3 loop reads CASSQFHRGGYGYTF. For the CDR3, the DNA is TGCGCCAGCAGCCAATTCCACAGGGGCGGCTATGGCTACACCTTC.

The V and J genes are TRBV19 and TRBJ1-1, with D possibly matching TRBD1 (5 bases). Germline loops: CDR1 LNHDA, CDR2 SQIVND (reference sequence). This CDR3 contains 17 residues. Trimming pared 4 bases from V and 1 base from J, leaving 19 bases between. This CDR3 is CASSTTGMSFANTEAFF. The DNA for the CDR3 is TGTGCCAGTAGTACCACAGGTATGAGTTTCGCGAACACTGAAGCTTTCTTT.

V usage is TRBV19 and J usage is TRBJ1-2; 8 bases are shared with TRBD1. Germline CDR1 and CDR2: LNHDA and SQIVND (reference sequence). V trimming: 5 bases; J trimming: 4 bases; junction bases outside the gene matches: 9. The CDR3 loop spans 15 amino acids. The CDR3 loop is CASSSSTGATYGYTF. DNA of the CDR3: TGTGCCAGTAGTTCCTCGACAGGGGCTACCTATGGCTACACCTTC.

The chain carries TRBV19 and TRBJ1-1; the D gene is possibly TRBD1 (6 bases). Deletions cut 8 bases from V and 3 bases from J, with 22 bases between. This CDR3 is built from 16 residues. CDR1 LNHDA and CDR2 SQIVND come from the germline V gene (reference sequence). In DNA, the CDR3 is TGTGCCAGTTTCTCGTCAGGGGTAAGGGCCGACACTGAAGCTTTCTTT. It specifies CASFSSGVRADTEAFF.

The chain has TRBV20-1 and TRBJ2-1; 7 bases agree with TRBD2. J gave up 6 bases and V 3 bases, and 11 bases lay outside the gene matches. Germline CDR1 and CDR2: DFQATT and SNEGSKA (reference sequence). CDR3 length equals 15 residues. The CDR3 is CSASTGGRSVNEQFF. CDR3 nucleotides: TGCAGTGCTAGTACTGGCGGGAGATCTGTCAATGAGCAGTTCTTC.